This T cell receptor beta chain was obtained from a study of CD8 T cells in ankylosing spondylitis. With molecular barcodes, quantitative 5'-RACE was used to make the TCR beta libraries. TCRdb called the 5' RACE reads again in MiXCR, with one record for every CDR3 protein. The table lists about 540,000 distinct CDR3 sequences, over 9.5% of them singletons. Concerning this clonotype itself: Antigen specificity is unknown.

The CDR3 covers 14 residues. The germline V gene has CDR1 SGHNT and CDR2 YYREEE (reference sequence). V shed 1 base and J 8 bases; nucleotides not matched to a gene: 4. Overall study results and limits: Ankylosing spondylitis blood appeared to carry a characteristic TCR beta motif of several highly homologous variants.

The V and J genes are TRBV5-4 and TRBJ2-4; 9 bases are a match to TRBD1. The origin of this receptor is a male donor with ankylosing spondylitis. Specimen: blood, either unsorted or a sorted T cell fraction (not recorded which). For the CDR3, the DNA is TGTGCCAGCAGCTTGTGGGACAGGGAGGACATTCAGTACTTC. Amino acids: CASSLWDREDIQYF.